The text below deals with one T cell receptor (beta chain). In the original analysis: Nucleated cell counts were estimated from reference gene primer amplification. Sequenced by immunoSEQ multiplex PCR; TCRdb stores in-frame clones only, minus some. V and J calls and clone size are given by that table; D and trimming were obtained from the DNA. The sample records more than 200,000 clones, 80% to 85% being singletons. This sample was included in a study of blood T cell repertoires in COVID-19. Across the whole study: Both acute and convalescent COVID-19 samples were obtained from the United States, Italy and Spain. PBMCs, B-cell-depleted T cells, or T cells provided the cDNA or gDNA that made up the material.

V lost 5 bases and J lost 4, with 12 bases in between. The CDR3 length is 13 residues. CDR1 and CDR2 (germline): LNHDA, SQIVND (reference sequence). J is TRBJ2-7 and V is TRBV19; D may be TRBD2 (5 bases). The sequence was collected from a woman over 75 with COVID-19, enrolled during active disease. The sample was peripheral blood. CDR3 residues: CASSVGGGYEQYF. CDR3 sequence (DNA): TGTGCCAGTAGTGTGGGTGGCGGGTACGAGCAGTACTTC.